These 15 T cell receptor beta chains were sequenced from one sample in a study of blood T cell repertoires in COVID-19. Produced via immunoSEQ multiplex PCR; TCRdb's table is partial and in-frame only. Of approximately 43,000 clones in the sample, 81% were seen once. Source material: peripheral blood. These receptors all come from a middle-aged man with active or convalescent COVID-19.

The chain couples TRBV7-8 to TRBJ2-3; 11 bases align to TRBD2. Germline lookup yields CDR1 SGHVS and CDR2 FQNEAQ. This CDR3 has 22 residues. V lost 0 bases, J lost 0 bases, and 17 bases stayed unmatched. The CDR3: CASSLARVAGGIRRTSTDTQYF. The CDR3, as DNA: TGTGCCAGCAGCTTAGCGAGGGTAGCGGGGGGGATTCGCCGAACTAGCACAGATACGCAGTATTTT.

The J gene is TRBJ2-7, the V gene TRBV5-6, with a possible D match to TRBD1 (6 bases). The germline gives CDR1 SGHDT, CDR2 YYEEEE. V lost 4 bases and J lost 3, with 11 bases in between. There are 13 residues in the CDR3. CDR3 nucleotide sequence: TGTGCCAGCAGCCCGCTGGACAGCTACGAGCAGTACTTC. This codes for CASSPLDSYEQYF. Based on the CDR3 plus reference TRBV5-6 and TRBJ2-7, the full variable domain is DAGVTQSPTHLIKTRGQQVTLRCSPKSGHDTVSWYQQALGQGPQFIFQYYEEEERQRGNFPDRFSGHQFPNYSSELNVNALLLGDSALYLCASSPLDSYEQYFGPGTRLTVT.

The chain recombines TRBV12-3 or TRBV12-4 with TRBJ1-2, with D unresolved. The CDR3 runs to 11 residues. The V end was cut by 6 bases, the J end by 5 bases, with 7 bases between. In nucleotides, the CDR3 is TGTGCCAGCAGCTCACGGTATGGCTACACCTTC. Amino acid sequence: CASSSRYGYTF.

The CDR3 sequence is CASSLGGSSYEQYF. In DNA, the CDR3 is TGTGCCAGCAGCCTCGGCGGAAGTTCCTACGAGCAGTACTTC. The rearrangement joins TRBV9 to TRBJ2-7; the D is unclear. V gave up 4 bases and J gave up 1 base, with 12 bases separating them. Germline CDR1 SGDLS, CDR2 YYNGEE. This CDR3 comprises 14 residues.

This clone was seen a few times. The V and J genes are TRBV24-1 and TRBJ2-1; no firm D call. This CDR3 comprises 14 residues. V lost 0 bases and J 1 base, leaving 3 bases between the germline ends. CDR1 is KGHDR, CDR2 SFDVKD, per germline. In nucleotides, the CDR3 is TGTGCCACCAGTGATTTGTCTTCCTACAATGAGCAGTTCTTC. It codes for CATSDLSSYNEQFF.

This chain uses TRBV15 with TRBJ1-1; 9 bases fit TRBD1. The length of the CDR3 is 18 residues. Germline CDR1 is LNHNV and CDR2 is YYDKDF (reference sequence). Losses at the gene ends were 0 bases for V and 5 bases for J; bases not matched to a gene: 13. CDR3: CATSRDIGGDRGFTEAFF. For the CDR3, the DNA is TGTGCCACCAGCAGAGATATCGGGGGTGACAGGGGGTTTACTGAAGCTTTCTTT.

The gene calls are TRBV7-9 and TRBJ2-3; D might be TRBD2 (5 bases). The CDR3 runs 13 residues. The germline gives CDR1 SEHNR, CDR2 FQNEAQ (reference sequence). V was shortened by 1 base and J by 5 bases, with 7 bases between the two germline ends. DNA of the CDR3: TGTGCCAGCAGCTTAGGAGGGATAGATACGCAGTATTTT. Translated: CASSLGGIDTQYF.

This rearrangement joins TRBV4-1 to TRBJ2-1; TRBD2 aligns across 8 bases. Germline assignment: CDR1 MGHRA and CDR2 YSYEKL. This CDR3 is built from 14 residues. V lost 6 bases and J lost 4; bases outside the gene matches: 5. The CDR3 DNA follows: TGCGCCAGCAGAACTAGCGGAGAATACAATGAGCAGTTCTTC. Translated, it gives CASRTSGEYNEQFF.

This clone was observed a handful of times. The CDR3 coding sequence is TGTGCCAGCAGCTTCGGAAGGGGGATCTACGAGCAGTACTTC. This encodes CASSFGRGIYEQYF. This chain uses TRBV13 with TRBJ2-7; perhaps TRBD1 as D (6 bases). This CDR3 is 14 amino acids long. Germline V gene lookup returns CDR1 PRHDT and CDR2 FYEKMQ (reference sequence). V lost 3 bases to trimming and J lost 3 bases, with 12 bases between them.

J is TRBJ1-2 and V is TRBV6-5; possibly TRBD1 for D (6 bases). Trimming stripped 8 bases from V and 6 bases from J, with 16 bases between. The CDR3 has 13 residues. CDR1 is MNHEY and CDR2 is SVGAGI in the germline V gene. The DNA for the CDR3 is TGTGCCAGCGATCAAACAGGGAATAATGGCTACACCTTC. Translation gives CASDQTGNNGYTF.

As DNA, the CDR3 is TGTGCCAGCAGAATGACAGGGGTCTCCTACGAGCAGTACTTC. Translation: CASRMTGVSYEQYF. V is TRBV6-5 and J is TRBJ2-7; 8 bases are a match to TRBD1. The CDR3 has 14 residues. The germline V gene has CDR1 MNHEY and CDR2 SVGAGI. Losses at the gene ends were 6 bases for V and 0 bases for J; bases not matched to a gene: 4.

The sample holds a few counts of this clone. The chain employs TRBV7-9 and TRBJ2-1; D perhaps matches TRBD1 (6 bases). V lost 5 bases, J lost 11 bases, and 25 bases lay in between. Germline V CDR1 and CDR2: SEHNR, FQNEAQ (reference sequence). The CDR3 totals 16 residues. CDR3 amino acids: CASSPQGRALGEKQFF. Written as DNA, the CDR3 is TGTGCCAGCAGCCCCCAGGGGCGGGCACTAGGAGAGAAGCAGTTCTTC. The entire variable domain, with the rest obtained from reference TRBV7-9 and TRBJ2-1, is as follows: DTGVSQNPRHKITKRGQNVTFRCDPISEHNRLYWYRQTLGQGPEFLTYFQNEAQLEKSRLLSDRFSAERPKGSFSTLEIQRTEQGDSAMYLCASSPQGRALGEKQFFGPGTRLTVL.

The chain employs TRBV19 and TRBJ2-1, with no clear D. V lost 3 bases, J lost 7 bases, and 16 bases lay in between. The CDR3 contains 15 residues. CDR1 is LNHDA, CDR2 SQIVND, per germline (reference sequence). CDR3 DNA sequence: TGTGCCAGTAGTATGCTGGTTGTGCACAAAAATGAGCAGTTCTTC. Translation: CASSMLVVHKNEQFF.

The chain links TRBV7-2 to TRBJ1-1, with 8 bases aligning to TRBD1. V shed 6 bases, J shed 6 bases, and the junction held 12 bases outside the gene matches. The CDR3 has 15 amino acids. Germline CDR1 SGHTA, CDR2 FQGNSA. This CDR3 is CASSFLHPGGSEAFF. The CDR3 DNA reads TGTGCCAGCAGTTTTTTGCACCCAGGGGGCTCTGAAGCTTTCTTT.

This chain links TRBV7-9 with TRBJ1-1, with D unclear. Trimming stripped 6 bases from V and 0 bases from J, with 11 bases between. The germline CDR1 and CDR2 sequences are SEHNR and FQNEAQ (reference sequence). CDR3 size: 14 residues. CDR3 in amino acids: CASSYSEVNTEAFF. CDR3 DNA sequence: TGTGCCAGCAGTTACTCGGAGGTGAACACTGAAGCTTTCTTT.